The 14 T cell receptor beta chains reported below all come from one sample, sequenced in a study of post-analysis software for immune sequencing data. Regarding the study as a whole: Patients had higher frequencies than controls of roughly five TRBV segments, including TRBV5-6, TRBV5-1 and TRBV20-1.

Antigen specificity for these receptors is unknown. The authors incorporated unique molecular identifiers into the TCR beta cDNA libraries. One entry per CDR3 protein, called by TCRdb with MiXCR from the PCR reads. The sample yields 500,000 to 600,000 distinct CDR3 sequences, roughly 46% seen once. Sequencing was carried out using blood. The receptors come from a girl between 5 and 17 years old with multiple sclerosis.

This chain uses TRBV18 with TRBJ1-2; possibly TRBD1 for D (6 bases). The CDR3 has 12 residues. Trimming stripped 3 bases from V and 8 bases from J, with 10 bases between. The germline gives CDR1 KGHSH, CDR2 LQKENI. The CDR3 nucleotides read TGTGCCAGCTCACCCCGACAGGAGGGCTACACCTTC. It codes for CASSPRQEGYTF.

The CDR3 sequence is CASSLSEIVNEKLFF. CDR3 in DNA: TGTGCCAGCAGTTTGTCAGAAATCGTTAATGAAAAACTGTTTTTT. The chain recombines TRBV12-3 or TRBV12-4 with TRBJ1-4; D is ambiguous. The CDR3 spans 15 residues. V dropped 3 bases and J dropped 4 bases, with 12 bases sitting between them.

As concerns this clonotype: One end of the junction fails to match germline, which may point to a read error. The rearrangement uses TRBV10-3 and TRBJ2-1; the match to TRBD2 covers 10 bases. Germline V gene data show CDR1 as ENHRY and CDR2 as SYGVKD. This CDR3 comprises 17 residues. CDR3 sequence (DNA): TGTACCATCAGTGAGTCGACTAGCGGGTTTTCCTACAATGAGCAGTTCTTC. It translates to CTISESTSGFSYNEQFF.

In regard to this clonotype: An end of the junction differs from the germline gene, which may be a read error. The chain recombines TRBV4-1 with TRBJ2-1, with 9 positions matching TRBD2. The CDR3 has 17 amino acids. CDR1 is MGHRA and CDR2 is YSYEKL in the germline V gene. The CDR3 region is CASSQGLLAGWSNGQFF. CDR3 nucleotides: TGCGCCAGCAGCCAAGGCCTCCTAGCGGGATGGAGCAATGGGCAGTTCTTC.

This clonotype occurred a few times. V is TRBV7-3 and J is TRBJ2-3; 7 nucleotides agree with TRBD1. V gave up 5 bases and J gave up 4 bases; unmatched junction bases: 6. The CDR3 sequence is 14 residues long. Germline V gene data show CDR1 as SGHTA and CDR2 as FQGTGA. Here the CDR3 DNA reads TGTGCCAGCAGCCCCGGGGACAGCTCAGATACGCAGTATTTT. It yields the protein CASSPGDSSDTQYF.

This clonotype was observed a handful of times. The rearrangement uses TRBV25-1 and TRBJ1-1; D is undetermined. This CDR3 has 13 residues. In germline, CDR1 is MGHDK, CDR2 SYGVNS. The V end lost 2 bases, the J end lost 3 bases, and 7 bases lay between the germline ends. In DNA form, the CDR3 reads TGTGCCAGCAGTGAAGACCGCGACACTGAAGCTTTCTTT. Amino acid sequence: CASSEDRDTEAFF. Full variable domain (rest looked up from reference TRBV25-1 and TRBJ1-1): EADIYQTPRYLVIGTGKKITLECSQTMGHDKMYWYQQDPGMELHLIHYSYGVNSTEKGDLSSESTVSRIRTEHFPLTLESARPSHTSQYLCASSEDRDTEAFFGQGTRLTVV.

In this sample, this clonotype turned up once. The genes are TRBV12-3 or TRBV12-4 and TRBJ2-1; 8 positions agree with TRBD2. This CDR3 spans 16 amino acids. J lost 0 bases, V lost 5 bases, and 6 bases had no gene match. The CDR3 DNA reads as TGTGCCAGCAGTGCCACTAGCGGAGACTCCTACAATGAGCAGTTCTTC. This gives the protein CASSATSGDSYNEQFF.

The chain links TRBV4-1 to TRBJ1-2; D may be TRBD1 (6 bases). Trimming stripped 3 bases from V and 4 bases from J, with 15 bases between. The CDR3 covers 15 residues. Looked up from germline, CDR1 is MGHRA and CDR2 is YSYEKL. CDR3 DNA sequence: TGCGCCAGCAGCCACCCGACAGGCCGGGGCTATGGCTACACCTTC. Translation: CASSHPTGRGYGYTF.

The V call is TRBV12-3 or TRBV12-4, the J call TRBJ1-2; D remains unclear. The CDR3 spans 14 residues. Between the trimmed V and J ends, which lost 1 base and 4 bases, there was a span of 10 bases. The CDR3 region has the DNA TGTGCCAGCAGTTTAGGTCGGCTTTTCTATGGCTACACCTTC. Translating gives CASSLGRLFYGYTF.

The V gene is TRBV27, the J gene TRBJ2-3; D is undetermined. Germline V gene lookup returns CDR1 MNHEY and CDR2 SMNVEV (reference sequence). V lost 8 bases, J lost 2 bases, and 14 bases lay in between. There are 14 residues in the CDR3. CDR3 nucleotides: TGTGCCAGCGGCCTAAGGGTTCACACAGATACGCAGTATTTT. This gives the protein CASGLRVHTDTQYF.

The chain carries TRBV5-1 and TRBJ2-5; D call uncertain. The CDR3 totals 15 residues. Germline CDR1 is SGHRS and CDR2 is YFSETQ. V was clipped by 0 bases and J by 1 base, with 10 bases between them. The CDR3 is CASSLGVGPQETQYF. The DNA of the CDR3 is TGCGCCAGCAGCTTGGGCGTAGGTCCCCAAGAGACCCAGTACTTC.

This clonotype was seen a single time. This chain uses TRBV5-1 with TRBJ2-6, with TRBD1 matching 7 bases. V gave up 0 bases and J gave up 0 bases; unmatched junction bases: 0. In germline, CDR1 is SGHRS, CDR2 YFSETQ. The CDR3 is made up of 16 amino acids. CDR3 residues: CASSLDRGSGANVLTF. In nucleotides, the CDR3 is TGCGCCAGCAGCTTGGACAGGGGCTCTGGGGCCAACGTCCTGACTTTC. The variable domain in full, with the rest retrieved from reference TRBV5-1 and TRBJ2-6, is KAGVTQTPRYLIKTRGQQVTLSCSPISGHRSVSWYQQTPGQGLQFLFEYFSETQRNKGNFPGRFSGRQFSNSRSEMNVSTLELGDSALYLCASSLDRGSGANVLTFGAGSRLTVL.

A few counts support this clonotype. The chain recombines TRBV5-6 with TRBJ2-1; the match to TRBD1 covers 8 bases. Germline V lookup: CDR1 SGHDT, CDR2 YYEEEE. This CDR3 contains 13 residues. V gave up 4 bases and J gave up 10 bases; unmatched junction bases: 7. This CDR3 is CASSHRTGHEQFF. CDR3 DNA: TGTGCCAGCAGCCACAGGACAGGGCACGAGCAGTTCTTC.

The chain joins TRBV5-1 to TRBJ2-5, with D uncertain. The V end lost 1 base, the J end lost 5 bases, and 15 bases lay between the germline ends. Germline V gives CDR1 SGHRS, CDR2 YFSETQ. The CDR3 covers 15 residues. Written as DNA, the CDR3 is TGCGCCAGCAGCTTGACCACCAGCGTGGGGGAGACCCAGTACTTC. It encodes CASSLTTSVGETQYF.